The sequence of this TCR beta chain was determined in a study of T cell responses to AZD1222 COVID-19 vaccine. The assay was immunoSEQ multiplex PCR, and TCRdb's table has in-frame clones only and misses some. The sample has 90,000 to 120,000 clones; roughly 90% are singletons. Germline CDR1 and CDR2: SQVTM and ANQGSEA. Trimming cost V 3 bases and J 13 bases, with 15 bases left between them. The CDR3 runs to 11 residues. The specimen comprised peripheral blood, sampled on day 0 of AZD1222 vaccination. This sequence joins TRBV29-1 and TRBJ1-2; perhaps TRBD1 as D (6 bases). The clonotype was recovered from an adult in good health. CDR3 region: CSVEGGVNPTF. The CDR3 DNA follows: TGCAGCGTTGAGGGGGGCGTTAACCCCACCTTC.